This record covers a single TCR beta chain. Its antigen is unknown. Just one base apart from a much larger clone, this may be a read error. No conserved phenylalanine or tryptophan ends this CDR3, so it is likely a read error. The entry originates in a study of CD8+CD57+ T cells in acquired aplastic anemia (dated by TCRdb to 2016 to 2018). For the study in its entirety: A mean of about 3.2 ug of DNA, ranging from about 0.19 to 27.4 ug, was extracted from sorted CD4+ and CD8+ cells. CD8+CD57+ expansion was defined as a frequency above the mean frequency observed in healthy subjects.

The CDR3 is made up of 13 amino acids, end residues included. Kept here is only the CDR3 DNA, which spans 39 bases and is read in frame from base 1. V is reduced by 10 bases and J by 6 bases, leaving a spacing of 13 bases between them. CDR1 and CDR2 were assigned from the germline V gene as ENHRY and SYGVKD. TCR beta VDJ combination and CDR3 sequence profiling used genomic DNA as the template. An Illumina HiSeq 2000 was used for TCR repertoire sequencing. The paper's data handling went like this. Repertoires were assessed using TRBV/TRBJ rearrangement plots, CDR3 size and DJ length profiles, and Simpson's diversity index. The most abundant DNA sequence in the deep sequencing data was taken as the immunodominant clone. CDR3 amino acid sequences were screened for sharing across subjects and were compared with published repertoires and the VDJdb database. The raw public data were reprocessed by TCRdb itself: fastp quality trimming at Q25, MiXCR clonotype calling, in-frame beta chains only. Entries that share a CDR3 protein sequence are merged under the most common genes and DNA. The V and J calls shown here were made by TCRdb, not taken from the authors' results. The table for this sample lists 95,000 to 150,000 distinct CDR3 sequences; 30% to 45% of them were counted only once. Together, the top ten hold roughly 3% of the sample.

Expansion of CD8+CD57+ cells had been shown by flow cytometry in the patients chosen for sequencing. Every patient had a diagnosis of severe acquired aplastic anemia based on International Study of Aplastic Anemia and Agranulocytosis and Camitta criteria. No therapy had been received by the patients at the time of blood sampling. In this study, sorted CD4+ and CD8+ T cells from the blood of healthy subjects and of severe aplastic anemia patients had their TCR repertoires deep-sequenced. In the USA, patient enrollment took place under clinicaltrials.gov protocols 00001620, 01623167, 00001397, 00071045, 00081523 and 00961064. Ficoll-Paque density gradient centrifugation was used to isolate peripheral blood mononuclear cells. Before DNA extraction, CD4+ and CD8+ T cells were sorted by FACS or by magnetic beads. What the authors observed across the whole study: Some 31 CD8+ CDR3 sequences were shared between patients and controls but appeared highly expressed in patients and within their immunodominant clones. Patients and healthy controls showed no significant difference in CD8+ Simpson's diversity (P=0.060).

The clonotype comes from a human donor with aplastic anemia. The chain is encoded by TRBV10-3 joined to TRBJ1-6, and possibly TRBD1, on 6 matching bases. What was sequenced was sorted CD4+, CD8+, or CD8+CD57+ T cells (not recorded which) from PBMCs. The CDR3 reads CASSPGANSPLHL. The DNA sequence is as follows: TGTGCCAGCTCACCAGGGGCTAATTCACCCCTCCACCTT.